The 29 T cell receptor beta chains presented below share a single source sample, sequenced in a study of spatial heterogeneity in lung cancer. A single record per CDR3 protein comes from TCRdb applying MiXCR to the 5' RACE reads. This table has about 50,000 distinct CDR3 sequences, 7.5% to 8% appearing once. Time point in this sample: sample taken at primary tumor resection. Whole RNA from tumor, nontumor lung or frozen PBMC was sequenced unsorted. Here the sequenced sample was PBMCs, taken at surgery. The receptors shown here come from a female donor with early-stage non-small cell lung cancer.

In DNA form, the CDR3 reads TGTGCCAGCAGCTTGGCCTGGACAGGCGGAAATTCACCCCTCCACTTT. Translation gives CASSLAWTGGNSPLHF. The J gene is TRBJ1-6, the V gene TRBV5-5, with TRBD1 matching 7 bases. V shed 0 bases and J 7 bases; nucleotides not matched to a gene: 7. Germline CDR1 and CDR2: SGHKS and YYEKEE (reference sequence). This CDR3 has 16 residues.

Sample share makes this clonotype medium-sized. The chain carries TRBV19 and TRBJ2-3; 8 bases map to TRBD2. In germline, CDR1 is LNHDA, CDR2 SQIVND (reference sequence). This CDR3 region has 15 residues. J was trimmed by 6 bases and V by 6 bases; bases with no gene match: 11. The CDR3 DNA is TGTGCCAGTAGCCCTACCGGGACTAGAGGTGATACGCAGTATTTT. It encodes CASSPTGTRGDTQYF.

This clonotype occurred many times. V is TRBV20-1 and J is TRBJ2-7, with no clear D. In germline, CDR1 is DFQATT, CDR2 SNEGSKA (reference sequence). The CDR3 consists of 14 residues. Trimming pared 0 bases from V and 5 bases from J, leaving 14 bases between. CDR3 protein: CSARDILTTNEQYF. For the CDR3, the DNA is TGCAGTGCTAGAGACATTCTAACGACCAACGAGCAGTACTTC.

The chain carries TRBV30 and TRBJ1-1, with D perhaps matching TRBD1 (5 bases). This CDR3 comprises 13 residues. The V gene lost 2 bases and the J gene lost 2 bases, with 9 bases spanning the gap. The V gene's germline CDR1 is GTSNPN and CDR2 SVGIG (reference sequence). DNA of the CDR3: TGTGCCTGGAGTACTACAGGAAACACTGAAGCTTTCTTT. Protein: CAWSTTGNTEAFF.

In this sample, this clonotype turned up many times. The genes are TRBV6-2 or TRBV6-3 and TRBJ2-3; 13 bases match TRBD2. The CDR3 extends over 18 amino acids. The germline V gene has CDR1 MNHEY and CDR2 SVGEGT. J gave up 2 bases and V 3 bases, and 8 bases lay outside the gene matches. The chain's CDR3 is CASSYSLGLAGTTDTQYF. CDR3 sequence (DNA): TGTGCCAGCAGTTATTCGCTGGGACTAGCGGGGACCACAGATACGCAGTATTTT.

V is TRBV15 and J is TRBJ2-1; D may be TRBD1 (6 bases). This CDR3 region has 15 residues. Germline values: CDR1 LNHNV, CDR2 YYDKDF (reference sequence). V shed 0 bases and J shed 3 bases, with 9 bases lying between them. The CDR3 here is CATSREPTGYNEQFF. The CDR3 bases are TGTGCCACCAGCAGAGAACCGACAGGCTACAATGAGCAGTTCTTC.

There are many counts of this clonotype. This chain links TRBV28 with TRBJ2-3; 8 nucleotides line up with TRBD2. The CDR3 spans 14 residues. Germline V gene lookup returns CDR1 MDHEN and CDR2 SYDVKM. Trimming removed 2 bases from V and 4 bases from J; junction bases left unmatched: 2. The CDR3 loop reads CASSLTGGADTQYF. The CDR3 DNA reads TGTGCCAGCAGTTTAACGGGGGGGGCAGATACGCAGTATTTT.

The table lists this clonotype with many counts. J is TRBJ1-1 and V is TRBV10-3; no firm D call. This CDR3 has 14 residues. CDR1 ENHRY and CDR2 SYGVKD come from the germline V gene. V lost 3 bases to trimming and J lost 5 bases, with 13 bases between them. CDR3 nucleotide sequence: TGTGCCATCAGTGATATATACCAAGGGACTGAAGCTTTCTTT. Translating it yields CAISDIYQGTEAFF.

This clonotype was recorded a few times. The V call is TRBV4-3, the J call TRBJ2-7; a possible D gene is TRBD1 (5 bases). V was trimmed by 1 base and J by 3 bases, leaving 10 bases between them. Germline assignment: CDR1 LGHNA and CDR2 YSLEER. The CDR3 runs 14 residues. As DNA, the CDR3 is TGCGCCAGCAGCCAAGGGGTGGGGCACTACGAGCAGTACTTC. Amino acids: CASSQGVGHYEQYF.

This clonotype came up many times. The rearrangement joins TRBV4-2 to TRBJ2-7; 12 bases line up with TRBD2. CDR1 and CDR2 (germline): LGHNA, YNFKEQ. This CDR3 has 18 amino acids. Trimming cost V 0 bases and J 0 bases; bases outside gene matches: 6. The CDR3 nucleotides are TGTGCCAGCAGCCAAGAATCTGTGACTAGCGGGAGCTCCTACGAGCAGTACTTC. Translation gives CASSQESVTSGSSYEQYF.

This clonotype occurred many times. The V and J genes are TRBV3-1 and TRBJ2-5, with unresolved D. Trimming pared 3 bases from V and 5 bases from J, leaving 7 bases between. The CDR3 has 12 residues. CDR1 LGHDT and CDR2 YNNKEL come from the germline V gene (reference sequence). CDR3 region: CASSQTGETQYF. CDR3 sequence (DNA): TGTGCCAGCAGCCAGACCGGTGAGACCCAGTACTTC.

This clonotype was observed at least ten times. The genes are TRBV15 and TRBJ1-2; 11 nucleotides line up with TRBD1. Germline V gene sequence: CDR1 LNHNV, CDR2 YYDKDF (reference sequence). J lost 4 bases, V lost 5 bases, and 9 bases had no gene match. This CDR3 spans 16 amino acids. The CDR3 loop reads CATSPDRGPPVYGYTF. In DNA form, the CDR3 reads TGTGCCACCAGCCCGGACAGGGGGCCCCCGGTCTATGGCTACACCTTC.

In this sample, this clonotype turned up a few times. V gene TRBV2 combines with J gene TRBJ2-2; either TRBD1 or TRBD2 may supply D (5 bases each). Germline V gene sequence: CDR1 SNHLY, CDR2 FYNNEI. There are 13 residues in the CDR3. V lost 6 bases to trimming and J lost 0 bases, with 5 bases between them. CDR3 DNA sequence: TGTGCCAGCAGGGGACCGAACACCGGGGAGCTGTTTTTT. It translates to CASRGPNTGELFF.

The rearrangement uses TRBV7-9 and TRBJ1-3; D unresolved. The CDR3 contains 15 residues. Deletions cut 5 bases from V and 4 bases from J, with 15 bases between. CDR1 and CDR2 from the germline V gene are SEHNR and FQNEAQ (reference sequence). This CDR3 is CASSVSVRRGNTIYF. In nucleotides, the CDR3 is TGTGCCAGCAGCGTGTCTGTCCGGCGCGGAAACACCATATATTTT.

This rearrangement joins TRBV9 to TRBJ1-6; 8 bases align to TRBD1. The CDR3 totals 15 residues. The ends lost 5 bases at V and 7 bases at J; junction bases unmatched: 8. Germline V CDR1 and CDR2: SGDLS, YYNGEE. The DNA for the CDR3 is TGTGCCAGCAGTTATTCCGGGACAGGAAATTCACCCCTCCACTTT. Encoded protein: CASSYSGTGNSPLHF.

This clonotype has only a few counts. This chain joins TRBV2 and TRBJ2-3; 7 bases are a match to TRBD1. Germline V gene lookup returns CDR1 SNHLY and CDR2 FYNNEI. The CDR3 has 12 amino acids. V shed 10 bases and J 1 base; nucleotides not matched to a gene: 2. This CDR3 is CATGTGTDTQYF. The CDR3 DNA reads TGTGCCACCGGGACAGGCACAGATACGCAGTATTTT. The variable domain in full, completed from reference TRBV2 and TRBJ2-3, reads EPEVTQTPSHQVTQMGQEVILRCVPISNHLYFYWYRQILGQKVEFLVSFYNNEISEKSEIFDDQFSVERPDGSNFTLKIRSTKLEDSAMYFCATGTGTDTQYFGPGTRLTVL.

The gene calls are TRBV12-3 or TRBV12-4 and TRBJ2-5; 13 positions match TRBD2. V lost 6 bases to trimming and J lost 1 base; unmatched junction nucleotides: 2. This CDR3 spans 15 amino acids. CDR3 sequence reads: CASRGLAGPQETQYF. CDR3 coding DNA: TGTGCCAGCAGGGGACTAGCGGGACCCCAAGAGACCCAGTACTTC.

The rearrangement links TRBV5-1 to TRBJ1-5; D not resolved. V lost 4 bases and J 2 bases, leaving 10 bases between the germline ends. Germline V gene sequence: CDR1 SGHRS, CDR2 YFSETQ. The CDR3 has 14 residues. DNA for the CDR3: TGCGCCAGCAGCATCGGGAACGGCAATCAGCCCCAGCATTTT. It encodes CASSIGNGNQPQHF.

The chain recombines TRBV12-3 or TRBV12-4 with TRBJ1-3, with 8 nucleotides matching TRBD1. Trimming removed 5 bases from V and 2 bases from J; junction bases left unmatched: 2. The CDR3 loop spans 14 amino acids. The CDR3 coding sequence is TGTGCCAGCAGTCTGACAGGGGCTGGAAACACCATATATTTT. This codes for CASSLTGAGNTIYF.

Only a few counts were recorded for this clonotype. This chain connects TRBV7-6 to TRBJ2-3; D not certain. V gave up 1 base and J gave up 4 bases, with 12 bases separating them. CDR1 and CDR2 (germline): SGHVS, FNYEAQ. The CDR3 length is 15 residues. The CDR3 sequence is CASSLGWGVPDTQYF. CDR3 nucleotides: TGTGCCAGCAGCTTAGGTTGGGGTGTGCCAGATACGCAGTATTTT.

A few counts support this clonotype. V usage is TRBV5-1 and J usage is TRBJ1-2; D unclear. Germline V gene data show CDR1 as SGHRS and CDR2 as YFSETQ. V was trimmed by 0 bases and J by 2 bases, leaving 11 bases between them. The CDR3 sequence is 15 residues long. The CDR3 DNA reads TGCGCCAGCAGCTTGGCGGCGGGTTCGAACTATGGCTACACCTTC. Protein: CASSLAAGSNYGYTF.

This clonotype showed up many times. V gene TRBV7-9 combines with J gene TRBJ2-3, with a weak D call TRBD2 (6 bases). V was pared by 3 bases and J by 6 bases, with 7 bases between. The germline V gene has CDR1 SEHNR and CDR2 FQNEAQ (reference sequence). The CDR3 runs to 12 residues. The CDR3 spells CASSFTSDTQYF. Here the CDR3 DNA reads TGTGCCAGCAGCTTTACTAGCGATACGCAGTATTTT.

The chain couples TRBV19 to TRBJ1-1; no firm D call. This CDR3 has 15 amino acids. V was clipped by 4 bases and J by 5 bases, with 17 bases between them. The V gene's germline CDR1 is LNHDA and CDR2 SQIVND (reference sequence). This CDR3 reads CASSTSFWGYTEAFF. DNA of the CDR3: TGTGCCAGTAGTACCTCCTTTTGGGGATATACTGAAGCTTTCTTT. The whole variable domain, remainder taken from reference TRBV19 and TRBJ1-1, is DGGITQSPKYLFRKEGQNVTLSCEQNLNHDAMYWYRQDPGQGLRLIYYSQIVNDFQKGDIAEGYSVSREKKESFPLTVTSAQKNPTAFYLCASSTSFWGYTEAFFGQGTRLTVV.

The CDR3 bases are TGTGCCAGCAGCTTGGCCCAAGGACAGGCTACTAACTATGGCTACACCTTC. Amino acids: CASSLAQGQATNYGYTF. The rearrangement links TRBV5-5 to TRBJ1-2, with 7 nucleotides matching TRBD1. With 0 bases clipped from V and 0 bases from J, the junction kept 8 bases outside the gene matches. Per the germline V gene, CDR1 is SGHKS and CDR2 is YYEKEE (reference sequence). The length of the CDR3 is 17 residues.

This chain joins TRBV6-5 and TRBJ1-5; D unclear. The CDR3 runs 16 residues. Germline V gene sequence: CDR1 MNHEY, CDR2 SVGAGI. Trimming removed 0 bases from V and 2 bases from J, with 11 bases in between. CDR3 bases: TGTGCCAGCAGTTACTCGTCTCCGGATCGCAATCAGCCCCAGCATTTT. This sequence encodes CASSYSSPDRNQPQHF.

This clonotype was picked up many times. The J gene is TRBJ2-5, the V gene TRBV20-1, with 8 bases that match TRBD1. V shed 6 bases and J 4 bases; nucleotides not matched to a gene: 7. Germline V gene lookup returns CDR1 DFQATT and CDR2 SNEGSKA (reference sequence). CDR3 length: 13 residues. CDR3 in amino acids: CSAEGQGAETQYF. CDR3 nucleotide sequence: TGCAGTGCAGAAGGACAGGGCGCAGAGACCCAGTACTTC.

This clonotype is medium-sized. V is TRBV7-2 and J is TRBJ1-5; D is uncertain. Trimming took 1 base from V and 0 from J, leaving 4 bases between them. The CDR3 extends over 14 amino acids. CDR1 SGHTA and CDR2 FQGNSA come from the germline V gene. The chain's CDR3 is CASSLELSNQPQHF. The CDR3 DNA is TGTGCCAGCAGCTTAGAACTTAGCAATCAGCCCCAGCATTTT.

The chain employs TRBV5-1 and TRBJ2-3; 8 bases are a match to TRBD1. The V gene's germline CDR1 is SGHRS and CDR2 YFSETQ. V gave up 1 base and J gave up 3 bases; unmatched junction bases: 4. CDR3 length: 15 residues. The CDR3 DNA reads TGCGCCAGCAGCTTGTTCAGGGGGCGGACAGATACGCAGTATTTT. It is translated as CASSLFRGRTDTQYF.

A few counts support this clonotype. The rearrangement links TRBV5-1 to TRBJ1-1; 8 nucleotides align to TRBD1. CDR1 is SGHRS and CDR2 is YFSETQ in the germline V gene. This CDR3 comprises 15 residues. V shed 0 bases and J 5 bases; nucleotides not matched to a gene: 6. The CDR3 DNA follows: TGCGCCAGCAGCTTGGTCACAGGGGGGGATACTGAAGCTTTCTTT. Translation gives CASSLVTGGDTEAFF.